This T cell receptor (beta chain) was documented in a study of T cell responses to AZD1222 COVID-19 vaccine. With 3 bases removed from V and 8 bases from J, the gap between germline ends came to 13 bases. The CDR3 is 12 amino acids. Per the germline V gene, CDR1 is SQVTM and CDR2 is ANQGSEA. Here immunoSEQ multiplex PCR was the method, and the copy in TCRdb shows in-frame clones only, minus some. The data hold roughly 100,000 clones, with less than 90% observed a single time. The input for sequencing was peripheral blood, taken on day 0 of AZD1222 vaccination. The chain links TRBV29-1 to TRBJ1-2, with D hard to call. This TCR was recovered from an adult in good health. CDR3 nucleotide sequence: TGCAGCGTTGACAGGCAGCCGAGCGGCTACACCTTC. Amino acid sequence: CSVDRQPSGYTF.